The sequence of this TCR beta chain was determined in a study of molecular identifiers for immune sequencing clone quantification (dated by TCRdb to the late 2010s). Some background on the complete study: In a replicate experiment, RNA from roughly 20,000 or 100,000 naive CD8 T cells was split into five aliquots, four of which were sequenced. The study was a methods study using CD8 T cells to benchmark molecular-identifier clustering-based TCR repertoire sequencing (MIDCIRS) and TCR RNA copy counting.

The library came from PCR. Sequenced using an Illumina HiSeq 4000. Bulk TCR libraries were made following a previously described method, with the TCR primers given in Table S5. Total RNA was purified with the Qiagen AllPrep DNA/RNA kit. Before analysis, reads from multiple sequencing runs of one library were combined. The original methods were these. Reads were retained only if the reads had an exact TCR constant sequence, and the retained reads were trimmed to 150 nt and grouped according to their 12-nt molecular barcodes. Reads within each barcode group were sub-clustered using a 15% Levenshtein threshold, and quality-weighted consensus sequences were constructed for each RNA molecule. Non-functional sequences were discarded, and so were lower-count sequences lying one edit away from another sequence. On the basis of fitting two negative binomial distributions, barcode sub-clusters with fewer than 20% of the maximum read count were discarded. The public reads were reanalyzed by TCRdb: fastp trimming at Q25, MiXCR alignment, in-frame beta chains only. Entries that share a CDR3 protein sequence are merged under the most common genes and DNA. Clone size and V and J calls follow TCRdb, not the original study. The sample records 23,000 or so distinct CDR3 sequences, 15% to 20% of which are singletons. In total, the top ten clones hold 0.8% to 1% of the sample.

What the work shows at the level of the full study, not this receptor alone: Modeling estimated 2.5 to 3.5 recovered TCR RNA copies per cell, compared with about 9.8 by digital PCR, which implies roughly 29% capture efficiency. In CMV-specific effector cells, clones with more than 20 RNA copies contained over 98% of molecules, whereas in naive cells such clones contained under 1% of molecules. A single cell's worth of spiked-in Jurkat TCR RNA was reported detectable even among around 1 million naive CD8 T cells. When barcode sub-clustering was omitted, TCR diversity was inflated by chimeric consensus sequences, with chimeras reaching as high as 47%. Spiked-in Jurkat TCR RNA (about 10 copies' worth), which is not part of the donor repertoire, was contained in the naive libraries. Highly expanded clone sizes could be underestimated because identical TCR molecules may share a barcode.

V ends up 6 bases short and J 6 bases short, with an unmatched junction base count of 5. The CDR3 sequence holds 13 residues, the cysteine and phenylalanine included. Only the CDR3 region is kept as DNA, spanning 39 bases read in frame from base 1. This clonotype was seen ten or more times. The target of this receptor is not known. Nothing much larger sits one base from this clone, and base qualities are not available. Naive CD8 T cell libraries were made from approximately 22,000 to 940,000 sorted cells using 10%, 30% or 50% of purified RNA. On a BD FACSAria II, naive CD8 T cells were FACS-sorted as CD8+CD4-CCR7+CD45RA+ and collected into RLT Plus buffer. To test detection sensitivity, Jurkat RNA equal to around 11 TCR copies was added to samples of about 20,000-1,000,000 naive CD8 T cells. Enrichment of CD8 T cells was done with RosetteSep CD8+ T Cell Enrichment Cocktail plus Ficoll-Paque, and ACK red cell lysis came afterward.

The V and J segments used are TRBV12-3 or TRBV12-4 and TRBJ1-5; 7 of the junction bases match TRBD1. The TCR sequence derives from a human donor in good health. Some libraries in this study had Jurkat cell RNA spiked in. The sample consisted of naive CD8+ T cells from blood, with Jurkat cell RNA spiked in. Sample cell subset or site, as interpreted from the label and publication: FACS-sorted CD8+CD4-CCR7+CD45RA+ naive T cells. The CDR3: CASSPQGSQPQHF. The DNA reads TGTGCCAGCAGCCCACAGGGGAGTCAGCCCCAGCATTTT.